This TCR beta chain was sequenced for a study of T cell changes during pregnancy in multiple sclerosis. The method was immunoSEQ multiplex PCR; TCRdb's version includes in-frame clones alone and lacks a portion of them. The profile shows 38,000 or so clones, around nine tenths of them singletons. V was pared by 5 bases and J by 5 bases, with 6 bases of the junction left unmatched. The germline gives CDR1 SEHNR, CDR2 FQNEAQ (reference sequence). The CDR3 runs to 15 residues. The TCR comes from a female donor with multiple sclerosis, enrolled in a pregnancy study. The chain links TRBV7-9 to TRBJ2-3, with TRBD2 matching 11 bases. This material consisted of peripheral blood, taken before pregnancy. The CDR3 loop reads CASSPRLAGGDTQYF. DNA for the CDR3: TGTGCCAGCAGCCCCCGTCTAGCGGGAGGAGATACGCAGTATTTT.